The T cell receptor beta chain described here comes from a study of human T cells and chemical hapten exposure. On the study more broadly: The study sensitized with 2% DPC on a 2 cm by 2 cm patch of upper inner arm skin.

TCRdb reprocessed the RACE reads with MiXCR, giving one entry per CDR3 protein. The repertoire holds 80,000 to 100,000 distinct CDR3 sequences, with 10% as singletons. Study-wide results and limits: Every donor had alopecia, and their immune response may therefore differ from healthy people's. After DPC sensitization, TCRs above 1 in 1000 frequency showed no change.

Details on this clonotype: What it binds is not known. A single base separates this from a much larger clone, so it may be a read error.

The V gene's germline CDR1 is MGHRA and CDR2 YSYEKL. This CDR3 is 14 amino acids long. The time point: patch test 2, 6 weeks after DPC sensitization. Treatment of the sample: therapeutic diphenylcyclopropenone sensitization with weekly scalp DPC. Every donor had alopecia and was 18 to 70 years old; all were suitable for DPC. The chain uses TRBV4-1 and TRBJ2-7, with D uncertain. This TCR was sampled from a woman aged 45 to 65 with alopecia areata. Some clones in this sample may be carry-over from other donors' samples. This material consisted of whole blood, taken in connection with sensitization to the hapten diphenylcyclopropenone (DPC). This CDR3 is CAGSLPSVSYEQYF. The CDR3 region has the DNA TGCGCCGGCAGCCTCCCGAGCGTCTCCTACGAGCAGTACTTC.